Listed here is a single T cell receptor beta chain. No cognate antigen has been identified for it. The input lacks base qualities; no much larger clone sits a single base away. In the prospective study, participants were about 18 to 89 years old, resided in about two dozen geographic areas of the United States, and were enrolled through a virtual design. Cohort assignment in the prospective study relied on participant-reported clinical history from a screening survey and a study questionnaire. ImmuneRACE Cohort 3 recovered participants were defined by two consecutive negative NP/OP PCR tests, healthcare professional clearance, or symptom resolution. Mobile phlebotomists in the prospective study collected whole blood, serum and a nasopharyngeal or oropharyngeal swab from every participant. Prospective study participants could optionally give additional blood draws and questionnaires over a roughly two-month period. Prospective study blood samples were shipped either frozen or at room temperature before DNA extraction.

The sample belongs to a study of blood T cell repertoires in COVID-19 (TCRdb year 2020). Context from the whole study: Samples covering the acute and convalescent phases of COVID-19 were provided by collaborators in the United States, Italy and Spain. Samples came from the ongoing ImmuneRACE study (first 160 participants) plus 1,254 subjects from 6 global collaborators. Deeply sampled blood TCRbeta repertoires from subjects exposed to, actively infected with, or recovered from COVID-19 were included in the dataset. The repertoires were released in a freely available public database meant as a resource for research on the immune response to SARS-CoV-2. Where HLA class I and class II types were available, the types were taken from metadata supplied by the sample provider, not from assay-based typing. The sample metadata nearly always contained a de-identified subject ID, COVID-19 status, age in years and sex. The prospective study material was composed of cDNA or gDNA derived from T cells, B-cell-depleted T cells, or PBMCs. Here is what the overall study found, with its caveats: The amount of clinical and demographic metadata varied by source and participant and was provided uncurated.

TCRbeta CDR3 regions were amplified from genomic DNA by means of the immunoSEQ Assay, a bias-controlled multiplex PCR. The authors' pipeline ran thus. The number of nucleated cells in each sample was estimated by amplification of reference gene primers within the assay. To quantify the absolute abundance of each unique TCRbeta CDR3 rearrangement, sequence reads were collapsed and filtered. Productive Simpson clonality was computed per sample as the square root of Simpson's diversity index over productive rearrangements. TCRdb carries this immuneACCESS record with in-frame sequences only. Its versions omit some clonotypes, under half of them owing to an unresolved V gene in the studies checked, with the rest unexplained. V and J calls and clone size are given by that table; D and trimming were obtained from the DNA. For this sample the table gives about 310,000 clones, of which roughly 87% were detected only once. About 9.8% of the sample lies in the top ten.

CDR1 and CDR2, looked up from the germline V gene (reference sequence), are MNHEY and SMNVEV. From its cysteine to its phenylalanine, the CDR3 spans 17 amino acids. The CDR3 DNA has 51 bases and is translated from base 1. V is reduced by 7 bases and J by 3 bases, leaving a spacing of 25 bases between them. The chain uses TRBV27 and TRBJ2-7; the D gene is perhaps TRBD2, on 7 matching bases. This receptor was identified in a woman aged 18-29 years who had recovered from COVID-19. The sequencing input was PBMCs or T cells enriched from blood (not recorded which). This receptor has the CDR3 CASTATSKGGGVYEQYF. Read as DNA, the sequence is TGTGCCAGCACCGCGACAAGCAAGGGAGGGGGGGTCTACGAGCAGTACTTC.